These T cell receptor beta chains were read from a single sample in a study of blood T cell repertoires in COVID-19. The method was immunoSEQ multiplex PCR; TCRdb's version includes in-frame clones alone and lacks a portion of them. Here the sample spans 15,000 to 20,000 clones, approximately 84% being singletons. Input material: peripheral blood. Source of these receptors: a human donor in a cohort sampled during active COVID-19. Each CDR3 is given with its conserved first and last residue. D genes are given only for firm matches. Some rows mark clone size as missing; the rest say once, few, many or name a class of expanded clone.

j_gene,abundance,d_gene,v_gene,CDR3nt,CDR3aa
TRBJ1-5,once,-,TRBV2,TGTGCCAGCAGTAGGGGTGTGTTTGGCAATCAGCCCCAGCATTTT,CASSRGVFGNQPQHF
TRBJ2-1,-,TRBD2,TRBV7-2,TGTGCCAGCAGCTTACGGGGGGGTCGCTCCTACAATGAGCAGTTCTTC,CASSLRGGRSYNEQFF
TRBJ2-1,-,-,TRBV4-3,TGCGCCAGCAGTCCCCCGGAGGGTGAGCAGTTCTTC,CASSPPEGEQFF
TRBJ2-5,-,TRBD1,TRBV11-3,TGTGCCAGCAGCTTAGAATGGACAGGGGAAGAGACCCAGTACTTC,CASSLEWTGEETQYF
TRBJ2-3,-,TRBD2,TRBV9,TGTGCCAGCAGCTTTCGACTAGCTAGCACAGATACGCAGTATTTT,CASSFRLASTDTQYF
TRBJ2-5,-,TRBD1,TRBV7-6,TGTGCCAGCAGCTTGGGACAGACACTCCAAGAGACCCAGTACTTC,CASSLGQTLQETQYF
TRBJ2-1,-,TRBD1,TRBV5-1,TGCGCCAGCAGCTTGGCCGGACAGGGGGCGTACAATGAGCAGTTCTTC,CASSLAGQGAYNEQFF
TRBJ2-5,-,TRBD1,TRBV7-2,TGTGCCAGCAGCTTAGGGGACAGGAGGGAGACCCAGTACTTC,CASSLGDRRETQYF
TRBJ2-5,-,-,TRBV5-5,TGTGCCAGCAGCCGACAGGACTCGGAATACCAAGAGACCCAGTACTTC,CASSRQDSEYQETQYF
TRBJ1-2,-,TRBD1,TRBV27,TGTGCCAGCAATCCTGGACAGGTTAATATTGACGGCTACACCTTC,CASNPGQVNIDGYTF
TRBJ2-1,-,TRBD2,TRBV6-1,TGTGCCAGCAGTGATCCGGCGGGAGGGCGAGGCTATGAGCAGTTCTTC,CASSDPAGGRGYEQFF
TRBJ2-1,-,TRBD2,TRBV7-2,TGTGCCAGCAGCTTAACAGGACTAGTCTCGAATGAGCAGTTCTTC,CASSLTGLVSNEQFF
TRBJ2-5,-,-,TRBV2,TGTGCCAGCAGTGAATTGAGGGGGGGTTTGGAGACCCAGTACTTC,CASSELRGGLETQYF
TRBJ2-2,medium-sized,-,TRBV9,TGTGCCAGCAGCGCGTTTCAGGGCGTTTTGGCCGGGGAGCTGTTTTTT,CASSAFQGVLAGELFF
TRBJ2-1,-,TRBD1,TRBV7-9,TGTGCCAGCAGCTCCATCGGGACAGTATACAATGAGCAGTTCTTC,CASSSIGTVYNEQFF
TRBJ2-5,-,-,TRBV19,TGTGCCAGTAGTATAAACCCTAGGGAGACCCAGTACTTC,CASSINPRETQYF
TRBJ2-2,few,-,TRBV4-1,TGCGCCAGCAGCCGGGACTCTTACACCGGGGAGCTGTTTTTT,CASSRDSYTGELFF
TRBJ1-2,-,TRBD1,TRBV2,TGTGCCAGCAGTAACACACAGGGGGCGCCCGGGTATGGCTACACCTTC,CASSNTQGAPGYGYTF
TRBJ2-6,-,-,TRBV28,TGTGCCAGCAGACAGGGTTCTGGGGCCAACGTCCTGACTTTC,CASRQGSGANVLTF
TRBJ2-3,-,-,TRBV24-1,TGTGCCACCAGCCCCGGTCCAGGTACGCAGTATTTT,CATSPGPGTQYF
TRBJ2-3,-,TRBD1,TRBV7-3,TGTGCCAGCAGCTTTGACAGGGGATCAGATACGCAGTATTTT,CASSFDRGSDTQYF
TRBJ1-1,-,-,TRBV27,TGTGCCGGCAGTTTATTAGGTCGGGGAGCGAACACTGAAGCTTTCTTT,CAGSLLGRGANTEAFF
TRBJ2-3,once,TRBD2,TRBV4-2,TGTGCCAGCAGCTCGGGTAGCGGGAGATCAGATACGCAGTATTTT,CASSSGSGRSDTQYF
TRBJ1-2,-,-,TRBV7-9,TGTGCCAGCAGCAGAACTCCTAACTATGGCTACACCTTC,CASSRTPNYGYTF
TRBJ1-6,-,-,TRBV19,TGTGCCAGTAGATCCCCGGGAGAGAATTCACCCCTCCACTTT,CASRSPGENSPLHF
TRBJ1-6,-,TRBD1,TRBV19,TGTGCCAGTACCCTCGGACAGGGGGGAAATAATTCACCCCTCCACTTT,CASTLGQGGNNSPLHF